This T cell receptor (beta chain) was captured in a study of blood T cell repertoires in COVID-19. This clone occurred once. TCRdb keeps only in-frame clones here, not all; method: immunoSEQ multiplex PCR. The sample records some 170,000 clones, approximately 89% being singletons. Between the trimmed V and J ends, which lost 4 bases and 5 bases, there was a span of 10 bases. The CDR3 is made up of 13 amino acids. The germline V gene has CDR1 SGHRS and CDR2 YFSETQ. This receptor was identified in a man in his forties or fifties who had recovered from COVID-19. The chain links TRBV5-1 to TRBJ2-1; perhaps TRBD2 as D (6 bases). Specimen: PBMCs or T cells enriched from blood (not recorded which). The DNA of the CDR3 is TGCGCCAGCAGCCGGGGGATCAACAATGAGCAGTTCTTC. Amino acids: CASSRGINNEQFF.